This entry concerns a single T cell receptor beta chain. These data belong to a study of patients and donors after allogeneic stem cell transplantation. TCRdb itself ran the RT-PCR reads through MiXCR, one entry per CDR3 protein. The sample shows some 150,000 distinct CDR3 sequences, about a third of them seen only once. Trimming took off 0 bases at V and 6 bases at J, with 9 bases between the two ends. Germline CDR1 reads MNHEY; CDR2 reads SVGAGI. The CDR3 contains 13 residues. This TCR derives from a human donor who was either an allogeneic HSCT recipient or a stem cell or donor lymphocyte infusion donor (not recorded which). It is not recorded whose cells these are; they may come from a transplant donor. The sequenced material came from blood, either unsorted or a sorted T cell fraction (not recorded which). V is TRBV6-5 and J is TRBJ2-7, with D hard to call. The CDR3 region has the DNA TGTGCCAGCAGTTACTCGAGTGGTGCCGAGCAGTACGTC. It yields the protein CASSYSSGAEQYV.